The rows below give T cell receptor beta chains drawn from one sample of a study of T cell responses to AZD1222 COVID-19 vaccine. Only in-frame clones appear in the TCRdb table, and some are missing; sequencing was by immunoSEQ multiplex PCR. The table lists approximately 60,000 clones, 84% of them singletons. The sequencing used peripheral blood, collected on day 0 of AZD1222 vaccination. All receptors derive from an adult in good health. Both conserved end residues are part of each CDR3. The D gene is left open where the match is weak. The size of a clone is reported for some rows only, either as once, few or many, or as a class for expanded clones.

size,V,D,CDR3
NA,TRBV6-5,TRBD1,CASNPRGQGGQPQHF
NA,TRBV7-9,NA,CASSLSRGYNEQFF
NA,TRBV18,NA,CASSPWAAPGSTEAFF
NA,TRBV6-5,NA,CASSYLPDEYEQYF
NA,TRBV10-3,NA,CAISDLRGSGNTIYF
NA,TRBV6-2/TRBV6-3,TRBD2,CASSSTSGRDMNTGELFF
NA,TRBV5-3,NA,CARSLRPSTDTQYF
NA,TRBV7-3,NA,CASSLRCSADPCWNEQYF
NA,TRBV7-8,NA,CASSLGRGMNTGELFF
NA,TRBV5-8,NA,CASSLQGSGTDTQYF
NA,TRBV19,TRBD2,CASSHPPLGLAGIVHEQFF
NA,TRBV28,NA,CASSRRQLPQHF
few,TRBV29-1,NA,CSALHDTEAFF
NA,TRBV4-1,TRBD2,CASSHLGTSVKRHTGELFF
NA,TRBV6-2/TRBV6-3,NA,CASSYSSGEQETQYF
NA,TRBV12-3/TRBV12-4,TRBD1,CAGGQGNTEAFF
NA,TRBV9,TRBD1,CASSAKDRGNTGELFF
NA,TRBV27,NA,CASSLLGSNSPLHF
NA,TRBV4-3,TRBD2,CASSQDGGTRSTGELFF
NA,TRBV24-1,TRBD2,CATSDWGLAGEATDTQYF
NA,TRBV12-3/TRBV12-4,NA,CASSLRGRGEQYF